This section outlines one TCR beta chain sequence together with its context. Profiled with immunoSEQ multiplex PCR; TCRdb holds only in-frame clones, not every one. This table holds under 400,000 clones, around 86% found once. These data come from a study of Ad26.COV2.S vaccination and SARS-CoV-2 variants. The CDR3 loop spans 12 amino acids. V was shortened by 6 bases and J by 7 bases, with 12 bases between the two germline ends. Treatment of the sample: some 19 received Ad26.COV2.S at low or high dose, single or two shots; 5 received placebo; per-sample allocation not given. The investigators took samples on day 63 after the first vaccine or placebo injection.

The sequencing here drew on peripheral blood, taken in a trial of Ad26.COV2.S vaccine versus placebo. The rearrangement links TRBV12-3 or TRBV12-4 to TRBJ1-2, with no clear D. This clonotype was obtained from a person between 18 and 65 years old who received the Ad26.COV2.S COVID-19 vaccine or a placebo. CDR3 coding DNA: TGTGCCAGCAGCGACGGGCCTCTTGGCTACACCTTC. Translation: CASSDGPLGYTF.